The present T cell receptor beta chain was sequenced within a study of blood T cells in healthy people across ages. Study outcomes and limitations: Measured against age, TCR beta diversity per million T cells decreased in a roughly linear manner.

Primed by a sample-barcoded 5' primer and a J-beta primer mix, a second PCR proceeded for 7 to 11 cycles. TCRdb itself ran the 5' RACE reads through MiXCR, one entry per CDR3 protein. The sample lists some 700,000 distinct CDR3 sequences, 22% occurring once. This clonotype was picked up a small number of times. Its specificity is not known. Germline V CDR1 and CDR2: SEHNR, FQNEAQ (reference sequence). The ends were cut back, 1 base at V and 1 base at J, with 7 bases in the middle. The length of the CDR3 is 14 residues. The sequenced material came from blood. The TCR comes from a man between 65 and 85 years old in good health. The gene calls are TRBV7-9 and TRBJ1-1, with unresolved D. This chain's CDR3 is CASSLVRSNTEAFF. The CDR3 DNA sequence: TGTGCCAGCAGCTTAGTTCGATCGAACACTGAAGCTTTCTTT.